This T cell receptor beta chain was sequenced for a study of blood T cells in healthy people across ages. Study-level results: The study could not conclusively compare naive and antigen-experienced cells, given its unsorted PBMCs. Significant beta diversity loss was already apparent by age approximately 40, declining roughly linearly.

The CDR3 is 13 amino acids. The ends were cut back, 5 bases at V and 0 bases at J, with 7 bases in the middle. The V gene's germline CDR1 is MNHEY and CDR2 SVGAGI. Primed by a sample-barcoded 5' primer and a J-beta primer mix, a second PCR proceeded for 7 to 11 cycles. Each cDNA molecule was tagged by a template-switch adaptor that had 12 random nucleotides. TCRdb re-analysed the 5' RACE reads in MiXCR, keeping a single row per CDR3 protein. The sample lists roughly 730,000 distinct CDR3 sequences; roughly 56% were seen once. Total RNA, at least 6 micrograms per sample, came from PBMCs. For this clonotype: The antigen is undetermined.

The material sequenced was blood. This sequence joins TRBV6-5 and TRBJ2-5, with D possibly matching TRBD2 (5 bases). This clonotype was obtained from a man aged 35 to 55 in good health. CDR3 sequence: CASSGLDQETQYF. The DNA of the CDR3 is TGTGCCAGCAGTGGACTGGACCAAGAGACCCAGTACTTC.